This T cell receptor (beta chain) was profiled in a study of shared clonotypes between healthy human individuals. In the study overall: Researchers drew samples from two women and a few men aged 18 to 49.

This CDR3 spans 13 amino acids. V was trimmed by 8 bases and J by 2 bases, leaving 12 bases between them. CDR1 SNHLY and CDR2 FYNNEI come from the germline V gene. Adult Caucasians living in Nashville, Tennessee made up all of the donors. CD45RA+ naive and CD45RA-negative memory subsets were separated from CD4+ cells. This clone was recorded only once. Libraries were prepared by immunoSEQ multiplex PCR; TCRdb keeps only in-frame clonotypes and omits some of them. The sample lists 2 million to 2.5 million clones, around 93% seen once, with 0.3% to 0.45% in the top ten. The chain couples TRBV2 to TRBJ2-5; D gene uncertain. This receptor was obtained from a man in his late teens or twenties in good health. Some clones in this sample may be carry-over from other donors' samples. Sequencing was carried out using naive CD4+ T cells from PBMCs. Subset described: CD45RA+ positively selected. The DNA of the CDR3 is TGTGCCAGCTCGAGAGACCAGCAAGAGACCCAGTACTTC. Translation: CASSRDQQETQYF.